This T cell receptor (beta chain) was identified in a study of T cell responses to AZD1222 COVID-19 vaccine. The CDR3 has 13 amino acids. The V gene end was trimmed by 1 base and the J gene end by 3 bases; junction bases not matched to a gene: 0. Germline V gene lookup returns CDR1 SGHNT and CDR2 YENEEA. Data came from immunoSEQ multiplex PCR; TCRdb stores just in-frame clones and leaves some out. Of some 150,000 clones listed, approximately 93% are singletons. This sample comprised peripheral blood, obtained on day 0 of MenACWY control vaccination. The source is an adult in good health. V is TRBV11-3 and J is TRBJ2-7; 7 positions match TRBD1. In DNA, the CDR3 is TGTGCCAGCAGCTTAGGGGACAGCTACGAGCAGTACTTC. It codes for CASSLGDSYEQYF.